Below, 25 T cell receptor beta chains from the same sample are listed, as sequenced in a study of OX40 agonist ivuxolimab in advanced cancers. Library preparation was by the immunoSEQ multiplex PCR assay. This is the immuneACCESS table as TCRdb keeps it, with only in-frame sequences that have V and J called. A part of the clones is gone; compared with another copy, unresolved V genes explain less than half, and the rest is unexplained. The sample data list fewer than 90,000 clones, and roughly 84% of these were observed just once. The top ten clonotypes cover approximately 0.25% of the sample. Sample: CD4+ or CD8+ T cells sorted from blood, taken in a trial of the OX40 agonist ivuxolimab. The receptor source for this set is an adult with an advanced solid tumor such as melanoma, head and neck, liver or kidney cancer.

The rearrangement links TRBV27 to TRBJ2-7; 13 bases align to TRBD2. CDR3 length: 14 residues. The junction had 2 bases not matched to a gene; V was cut back by 4 bases and J by 5 bases. CDR1 and CDR2 (germline): MNHEY, SMNVEV (reference sequence). The CDR3 loop reads CASSSGLAGNEQYF. Written as DNA, the CDR3 is TGTGCCAGCAGTTCGGGACTAGCGGGAAACGAGCAGTACTTC.

V usage is TRBV19 and J usage is TRBJ2-5, with no clear D. The J call may be faulty, since TRBJ2-7 better matches the DNA end. The CDR3 has 15 amino acids. Germline values: CDR1 LNHDA, CDR2 SQIVND (reference sequence). The CDR3 spells CASSIAALGNYEQYF. The CDR3 DNA reads TGTGCCAGTAGTATAGCCGCTTTGGGGAACTACGAGCAGTACTTC.

The chain is built from TRBV6-5 and TRBJ1-2; the D gene is possibly TRBD1 (5 bases). Germline CDR1 MNHEY, CDR2 SVGAGI. There are 14 residues in the CDR3. Trimming took off 7 bases at V and 8 bases at J, with 20 bases between the two ends. The CDR3 nucleotides are TGTGCCAGCAAGCCCTTAGGGGACGTCGAAGGCTACACCTTC. Translation: CASKPLGDVEGYTF.

The chain links TRBV4-1 to TRBJ2-1, with D perhaps matching TRBD1 (5 bases). The ends were cut back, 1 base at V and 2 bases at J, with 9 bases in the middle. The CDR3 length is 15 residues. CDR1 MGHRA and CDR2 YSYEKL come from the germline V gene. This CDR3 reads CASSQGQGPYNEQFF. CDR3 DNA: TGCGCCAGCAGCCAAGGTCAGGGCCCCTACAATGAGCAGTTCTTC.

The V and J genes are TRBV28 and TRBJ1-5; weak D call: TRBD1 (5 bases). The CDR3 loop spans 15 amino acids. Germline CDR1 MDHEN, CDR2 SYDVKM. With 7 bases removed from V and 4 bases from J, the gap between germline ends came to 17 bases. CDR3 residues: CASNKWGLSNQPQHF. In DNA form, the CDR3 reads TGTGCCAGCAATAAATGGGGCCTGAGTAATCAGCCCCAGCATTTT. Complete variable domain (other parts from reference TRBV28 and TRBJ1-5): DVKVTQSSRYLVKRTGEKVFLECVQDMDHENMFWYRQDPGLGLRLIYFSYDVKMKEKGDIPEGYSVSREKKERFSLILESASTNQTSMYLCASNKWGLSNQPQHFGDGTRLSIL.

This clone was detected only once. The chain carries TRBV6-1 and TRBJ2-7, with a possible D match to TRBD1 (6 bases). CDR3 size: 13 residues. With 6 bases removed from V and 1 base from J, the gap between germline ends came to 10 bases. CDR1 and CDR2 (germline): MNHNS, SASEGT. CDR3 sequence: CASRIDRSYEQYF. DNA for the CDR3: TGTGCCAGCAGAATAGACAGGTCCTACGAGCAGTACTTC.

The gene calls are TRBV2 and TRBJ1-5, with D maybe TRBD1 (5 bases). Germline values: CDR1 SNHLY, CDR2 FYNNEI. Deletions cut 2 bases from V and 7 bases from J, with 15 bases between. The CDR3 contains 15 residues. The chain's CDR3 is CASSEFSGPGQPQHF. Here the CDR3 DNA reads TGTGCCAGCAGTGAATTCTCAGGGCCCGGCCAGCCCCAGCATTTT. The full variable domain, completed using reference TRBV2 and TRBJ1-5, is EPEVTQTPSHQVTQMGQEVILRCVPISNHLYFYWYRQILGQKVEFLVSFYNNEISEKSEIFDDQFSVERPDGSNFTLKIRSTKLEDSAMYFCASSEFSGPGQPQHFGDGTRLSIL.

This clone was found once. The CDR3 nucleotides are TGTGCCAGCAGCTCGACTAGCGGGAGCTCTACCCAGTACTTC. Protein sequence: CASSSTSGSSTQYF. The J gene is TRBJ2-5, the V gene TRBV6-6, with TRBD2 identical over 12 bases. Per germline, CDR1 MNHNY and CDR2 SVGAGI (reference sequence). With 6 bases clipped from V and 8 bases from J, the junction kept 7 bases outside the gene matches. The CDR3 sequence is 14 residues long.

The J gene is TRBJ1-1, the V gene TRBV18; D remains unclear. This CDR3 is 13 amino acids long. V dropped 6 bases and J dropped 6 bases, with 14 bases sitting between them. Germline V gene data show CDR1 as KGHSH and CDR2 as LQKENI. The CDR3 sequence is CASSPTFFSEAFF. CDR3 sequence (DNA): TGTGCCAGCTCTCCGACATTTTTTTCTGAAGCTTTCTTT. Looking up the rest from reference TRBV18 and TRBJ1-1 gives the full variable domain: NAGVMQNPRHLVRRRGQEARLRCSPMKGHSHVYWYRQLPEEGLKFMVYLQKENIIDESGMPKERFSAEFPKEGPSILRIQQVVRGDSAAYFCASSPTFFSEAFFGQGTRLTVV.

The chain recombines TRBV7-8 with TRBJ2-7; a weak D match, TRBD1 (5 bases). Germline CDR1 reads SGHVS; CDR2 reads FQNEAQ. The V gene lost 1 base and the J gene lost 2 bases, with 12 bases spanning the gap. The CDR3 totals 15 residues. The CDR3 coding sequence is TGTGCCAGCAGCTTAGTTGGCGTGGGGCCCTACGAGCAGTACTTC. It is translated as CASSLVGVGPYEQYF.

This chain links TRBV11-3 with TRBJ2-5; 9 bases align to TRBD2. V gave up 6 bases and J gave up 4 bases; unmatched junction bases: 9. This CDR3 has 15 amino acids. CDR1 and CDR2 (germline): SGHNT, YENEEA. CDR3 residues: CASREASGMAETQYF. The CDR3 DNA follows: TGTGCCAGCAGAGAGGCTAGCGGGATGGCAGAGACCCAGTACTTC.

This chain links TRBV29-1 with TRBJ2-3; 7 positions match TRBD1. The CDR3 has 13 residues. Germline CDR1 SQVTM, CDR2 ANQGSEA. After removal of 5 bases from V and 6 bases from J, the junction contained 8 bases not matched to a gene. The CDR3 DNA sequence: TGCAGCGTTTATGAGGGGGCAGGCGATACGCAGTATTTT. It encodes CSVYEGAGDTQYF.

The V call is TRBV28, the J call TRBJ2-7, with unresolved D. The CDR3 has 14 residues. The V gene's germline CDR1 is MDHEN and CDR2 SYDVKM. The V and J ends lost 3 bases and 2 bases respectively, with 11 bases between them. In nucleotides, the CDR3 is TGTGCCAGCAGTTTTTTGAGCCATACCTACGAGCAGTACTTC. Its translation: CASSFLSHTYEQYF.

The rearrangement links TRBV7-2 to TRBJ2-7; possible D gene TRBD2, 6 bases. The CDR3 sequence is 15 residues long. Germline values: CDR1 SGHTA, CDR2 FQGNSA. Trimming took 4 bases from V and 2 from J, leaving 15 bases between them. The CDR3 DNA follows: TGTGCCAGCAGCTCCTATAGCGGAGGGGCCTACGAGCAGTACTTC. Amino acid sequence: CASSSYSGGAYEQYF. The entire variable domain, with the rest obtained from reference TRBV7-2 and TRBJ2-7, is as follows: GAGVSQSPSNKVTEKGKDVELRCDPISGHTALYWYRQSLGQGLEFLIYFQGNSAPDKSGLPSDRFSAERTGGSVSTLTIQRTQQEDSAVYLCASSSYSGGAYEQYFGPGTRLTVT.

This rearrangement joins TRBV28 to TRBJ1-1; D is perhaps TRBD1 (6 bases). This CDR3 spans 17 amino acids. V lost 2 bases to trimming and J lost 4 bases, with 20 bases between them. Germline values: CDR1 MDHEN, CDR2 SYDVKM. The CDR3 region has the DNA TGTGCCAGCAGTTTACCAGGGGTCCCCTTTCGAGTCACTGAAGCTTTCTTT. It specifies CASSLPGVPFRVTEAFF.

The chain is built from TRBV28 and TRBJ2-3, with TRBD1 identical over 9 bases. The ends lost 7 bases at V and 1 base at J; junction bases unmatched: 6. The germline V gene encodes CDR1 MDHEN and CDR2 SYDVKM. This CDR3 spans 15 amino acids. CDR3 in DNA: TGTGCCAGCACCTTACAGGGGGCCGGCACAGATACGCAGTATTTT. This sequence encodes CASTLQGAGTDTQYF.

Of note for this clone: One end of the junction is discordant with germline, which a read error may explain. The rearrangement uses TRBV2 and TRBJ2-7; 13 positions match TRBD2. There are 17 residues in the CDR3. The germline CDR1 and CDR2 sequences are SNHLY and FYNNEI. DNA for the CDR3: TGTGCCAGCAGTGCCCGGACTAGCGGGAGTGGTTGGTACGAGCAGCACTTC. This sequence encodes CASSARTSGSGWYEQHF.

The V gene is TRBV10-3, the J gene TRBJ2-3; 7 nucleotides agree with TRBD2. The CDR3 has 15 amino acids. Germline lookup yields CDR1 ENHRY and CDR2 SYGVKD. Trimming at V came to 1 base and at J to 4 bases, leaving 5 bases not matched to a gene. CDR3 nucleotide sequence: TGTGCCATCAGTGAGTATGGCGGGAGCTCAGATACGCAGTATTTT. Translating it yields CAISEYGGSSDTQYF.

The chain uses TRBV12-5 and TRBJ2-3; tentatively, D is TRBD2 (5 bases). The CDR3 runs 15 residues. The germline V and J ends were trimmed by 6 bases and 5 bases, with 18 bases remaining between them. Germline V gene sequence: CDR1 LGHNT, CDR2 FRNRAP. The CDR3 spells CASGPLVGLGDTQYF. DNA of the CDR3: TGTGCTAGTGGGCCACTAGTGGGCTTGGGAGATACGCAGTATTTT.

The chain employs TRBV5-1 and TRBJ2-1, with TRBD2 identical over 11 bases. This CDR3 has 14 amino acids. V shed 8 bases, J shed 5 bases, and the junction held 6 bases outside the gene matches. Germline-derived CDR1 and CDR2 are SGHRS and YFSETQ. The CDR3, as DNA: TGCGCCAGTAAAACTAGCGGGAGCCACAATGAGCAGTTCTTC. This gives the protein CASKTSGSHNEQFF.

This chain connects TRBV11-3 to TRBJ1-1, with TRBD1 matching 8 bases. Germline V gives CDR1 SGHNT, CDR2 YENEEA. This CDR3 has 14 residues. V lost 4 bases to trimming and J lost 6 bases; unmatched junction nucleotides: 7. CDR3 bases: TGTGCCAGCAGCTGGGGACAGGCTCCCCCTGAAGCTTTCTTT. Translated, it gives CASSWGQAPPEAFF.

V is TRBV5-4 and J is TRBJ2-3; a weak D match, TRBD2 (5 bases). The germline V gene encodes CDR1 SGHNT and CDR2 YYREEE (reference sequence). Trimming left V 0 bases short and J 3 bases short, with 8 bases between. The CDR3 length is 14 residues. The CDR3 loop is CASSLGSVTDTQYF. In DNA form, the CDR3 reads TGTGCCAGCAGCTTGGGTAGCGTTACAGATACGCAGTATTTT. Full variable domain (remainder filled in from reference TRBV5-4 and TRBJ2-3): ETGVTQSPTHLIKTRGQQVTLRCSSQSGHNTVSWYQQALGQGPQFIFQYYREEENGRGNFPPRFSGLQFPNYSSELNVNALELDDSALYLCASSLGSVTDTQYFGPGTRLTVL.

This clone was detected once. V and J are TRBV7-6 and TRBJ2-1; 13 bases map to TRBD2. J lost 6 bases, V lost 5 bases, and 4 bases had no gene match. Germline assignment: CDR1 SGHVS and CDR2 FNYEAQ. The CDR3 is made up of 15 amino acids. The CDR3 is CASSDGTSGINEQFF. CDR3 coding DNA: TGTGCCAGCAGCGACGGGACTAGCGGGATCAATGAGCAGTTCTTC.

This chain uses TRBV6-5 with TRBJ1-2; 7 nucleotides match TRBD1. There are 13 residues in the CDR3. Per germline, CDR1 MNHEY and CDR2 SVGAGI. V lost 5 bases, J lost 4 bases, and 4 bases stayed unmatched. The CDR3 bases are TGTGCCAGCAGTAACCGACAGGGCTATGGCTACACCTTC. Translated: CASSNRQGYGYTF.

The chain combines TRBV5-8 with TRBJ1-5; TRBD1 might be the D (6 bases). The germline gives CDR1 SGHTS, CDR2 YDEGEE. Trimming shortened V by 4 bases and J by 0 bases, and 11 bases separated the two germline ends. The length of the CDR3 is 15 residues. CDR3 sequence (DNA): TGTGCCAGCAGCGGGGGCAGTAATAGCAATCAGCCCCAGCATTTT. This sequence encodes CASSGGSNSNQPQHF.